This is a list of T cell receptor beta chains from one sample in a study of OX40 agonist ivuxolimab in advanced cancers. Using immunoSEQ multiplex PCR, the repertoire was profiled, and TCRdb retains in-frame clones only, with some absent. Of about 64,000 clones listed, roughly 81% are singletons. This specimen was CD4+ or CD8+ T cells sorted from blood, taken in a trial of the OX40 agonist ivuxolimab. The receptors shown here come from an adult with an advanced solid tumor such as melanoma, head and neck, liver or kidney cancer. The CDR3 runs from the conserved cysteine through the conserved F or W. D genes are given only for firm matches. A clone size is listed for some rows: how often the clone was seen (once, few, many), or a class if it is expanded.

clone_size,d_call,j_call,v_call,cdr3_nt,cdr3_aa
.,TRBD1,TRBJ1-5,TRBV9,TGTGCCAGCAGCCCGGAAGGTGGGACAGATAATCAGCCCCAGCATTTT,CASSPEGGTDNQPQHF
.,.,TRBJ1-2,TRBV2,TGTGCCAGTCCACCTGGGGCCCGTACCCTCTATGGCTACACCTTC,CASPPGARTLYGYTF
.,.,TRBJ1-2,TRBV9,TGTGCCAGCAGCGCCATTTATGGGGCGTCAGACTATGGCTACACCTTC,CASSAIYGASDYGYTF
.,.,TRBJ1-1,TRBV29-1,TGCAGCGTGGAACTCCAGGGTAACACTGAAGCTTTCTTT,CSVELQGNTEAFF
.,.,TRBJ1-1,TRBV7-9,TGTGCCAGCAGCTTAGTTTGGGTTAACACTGAAGCTTTCTTT,CASSLVWVNTEAFF
few,.,TRBJ2-1,TRBV11-2,TGTGCCAGCAGCTTCGCCAATGAGCAGTTCTTC,CASSFANEQFF
.,.,TRBJ2-1,TRBV12-5,TGTGCTAGTGCCCTAGGGACTCACAATGAGCAGTTCTTC,CASALGTHNEQFF
.,TRBD2,TRBJ2-5,TRBV4-3,TGCGCCAGCAGCCAAGATCCTCTATTTTCGCGGGAGCAAGAGACCCAGTACTTC,CASSQDPLFSREQETQYF
.,.,TRBJ2-7,TRBV4-3,TGCGCCAGCAGCCAAGAGGAGGGCAGCTCCTACGAGCAGTACTTC,CASSQEEGSSYEQYF
.,TRBD2,TRBJ2-5,TRBV9,TGTGCCAGCAGCGTAGACCCGGGGGGGGTAGAGACCCAGTACTTC,CASSVDPGGVETQYF
.,.,TRBJ2-5,TRBV11-3,TGTGCCAGCAGCACAGCTGGTAAGGGACCCGAGACCCAGTACTTC,CASSTAGKGPETQYF
.,.,TRBJ1-2,TRBV2,TGTGCCAGCAGGGGGCCGGAGAGGGTTTTTAGCTATGGCTACACCTTC,CASRGPERVFSYGYTF
.,.,TRBJ1-1,TRBV7-2,TGTGCCAGCAGCTCCATAGGCCGGGTGGGAATTGCTTTCTTT,CASSSIGRVGIAFF